This TCR beta chain derives from a study of T-cell memory formation after mild COVID-19. Looking at the study overall: TCR clusters mostly belonged to single donors.

This clonotype was detected many times. Germline V CDR1 and CDR2: DFQATT, SNEGSKA (reference sequence). The CDR3 is made up of 14 amino acids. V lost 4 bases and J 0 bases, leaving 9 bases between the germline ends. TCRdb redid the calling of the 5' RACE reads with MiXCR, one entry per CDR3 protein. This table holds about 290,000 distinct CDR3 sequences, 15% to 20% found once. The receptor comes from a young man who had mild COVID-19 (a few samples of this study predate the infection). Cell type and time point are not known. This rearrangement joins TRBV20-1 to TRBJ2-2; D could derive from TRBD1 or TRBD2 (5 bases each). Sequenced material: PBMCs or a T cell subset sorted from them (not recorded which). The CDR3 nucleotides are TGCAGTGCTACCGGGACCCCGAACACCGGGGAGCTGTTTTTT. Translation gives CSATGTPNTGELFF.